The rows below give T cell receptor beta chains drawn from one sample of a study of blood T cells in healthy people across ages. One entry per CDR3 protein results from TCRdb running MiXCR on the 5' RACE reads. This table holds around 940,000 distinct CDR3 sequences, roughly half found once. The sample comprised blood. The receptors here all came from a woman in her sixties or seventies in good health. Both conserved end residues are part of each CDR3. Expanded clones are given a class, and other clones once, few, many or no size at all.

clone_size v_call cdr3_aa
few TRBV20-1 CSAAGISSYNEQFF
- TRBV7-9 CASSPGTGWQETQYF
- TRBV4-1 CASSQSRDGGSYEQYF
once TRBV7-2 CASSFGTKNTEAFF
few TRBV27 CASSFEYTDTQYF
- TRBV7-6 CASSLAVPASNQPQHF
few TRBV6-6 CASSLPGLASTDTQYF
- TRBV12-3/TRBV12-4 CASSPGDGYTF
few TRBV6-5 CASRYRAAGEKLFF
- TRBV5-1 CASSSRDRGGSTEAFF
few TRBV29-1 CSVARASGTYEQYF
few TRBV20-1 CSARDNSGGMGEQFF
- TRBV11-2 CASSYSTPNQPQHF
- TRBV6-2/TRBV6-3 CATFPPGDRGNTGELFF
few TRBV4-3 CASSQDFAFGGAASTDTQYF
- TRBV6-2/TRBV6-3 CASSPPLRERTDTQYF
- TRBV20-1 CSARDPSGSITLDEQFF
- TRBV20-1 CSAPPGQGGSPLHF
- TRBV5-1 CASSFWLSQETSGKYEQYF
- TRBV6-2/TRBV6-3 CASSHPGLAASYEQYF
few TRBV7-9 CATETRGADTQYF
few TRBV5-1 CASSSGGKQYF
- TRBV10-3 CAISETSGRLLYEQYF
few TRBV20-1 CRATGSTYGYTF
- TRBV7-2 CASSFLGRDGYTF
- TRBV5-1 CASSSGSFQETQYF
- TRBV27 CASSLRTGHSSYEQYF
- TRBV12-5 CASGLFTNEQFF
- TRBV7-2 CASSSHGWLGEQYF
once TRBV28 CASSPAGLAGATQQYF